A single sample is the source of the 6 T cell receptor beta chains below, sequenced in a study of T cells in Graves' hyperthyroidism and ophthalmopathy. The CDR3 regions of TCR beta were amplified from RNA transcripts. First-round RT-PCR of the TCR CDR3 relied on the HTBI primer set. TCRdb used MiXCR to reprocess the multiplex PCR reads, holding one entry per CDR3 protein. The table lists around 500,000 distinct CDR3 sequences, roughly 15% of them singletons, with approximately 30% in the top ten. The sequenced sample consisted of blood. All receptors come from a young woman with Graves' ophthalmopathy.

This clonotype was counted between two and nine times. This chain connects TRBV6-1 to TRBJ2-3; perhaps TRBD1 as D (7 bases). This CDR3 has 17 residues. The germline V and J ends were trimmed by 5 bases and 1 base, with 19 bases remaining between them. Germline V CDR1 and CDR2: MNHNS, SASEGT. Here the CDR3 reads CASSYTRGQLGTDTQYF. The CDR3 DNA follows: TGTGCCAGCAGTTATACGCGGGGACAGTTGGGCACAGATACGCAGTATTTT.

In its sample, this clonotype was seen many times. The chain has TRBV6-1 and TRBJ2-7; possibly TRBD1 or TRBD2 for D (5 bases each). Germline values: CDR1 MNHNS, CDR2 SASEGT. Between the trimmed V and J ends, which lost 8 bases and 3 bases, there was a span of 14 bases. The CDR3 runs to 13 residues. CDR3 DNA sequence: TGTGCCAGCCTCGGGACCGCTAACTACGAGCAGTACTTC. It encodes CASLGTANYEQYF.

This clonotype was seen at least ten times. The chain carries TRBV7-9 and TRBJ2-1; D is ambiguous. The CDR3 totals 12 residues. Trimming pared 0 bases from V and 7 bases from J, leaving 4 bases between. Germline CDR1 reads SEHNR; CDR2 reads FQNEAQ (reference sequence). As DNA, the CDR3 is TGTGCCAGCAGCTTAGCGGTAAATGAGCAGTTCTTC. This codes for CASSLAVNEQFF. The variable domain in full, completed from reference TRBV7-9 and TRBJ2-1, reads DTGVSQNPRHKITKRGQNVTFRCDPISEHNRLYWYRQTLGQGPEFLTYFQNEAQLEKSRLLSDRFSAERPKGSFSTLEIQRTEQGDSAMYLCASSLAVNEQFFGPGTRLTVL.

This clonotype occurred a few times. The V and J genes are TRBV29-1 and TRBJ2-3, with D unresolved. This CDR3 region has 12 residues. Between the trimmed V and J ends, which lost 3 bases and 5 bases, there was a span of 9 bases. From germline, CDR1 is SQVTM and CDR2 ANQGSEA. The CDR3 spells CSVDLGIDTQYF. The CDR3 DNA is TGCAGCGTTGATTTGGGGATAGATACGCAGTATTTT.

This clonotype has at least ten counts. The chain has TRBV5-6 and TRBJ2-7; no firm D call. This CDR3 has 13 amino acids. From germline, CDR1 is SGHDT and CDR2 YYEEEE. Trimming left V 2 bases short and J 4 bases short, with 10 bases between. The chain's CDR3 is CASSLGSQYEQYF. CDR3 DNA: TGTGCCAGCAGCTTAGGCAGTCAGTACGAGCAGTACTTC.

This clonotype was seen a handful of times. The J gene is TRBJ1-1, the V gene TRBV11-3; D is unresolved. Per the germline V gene, CDR1 is SGHNT and CDR2 is YENEEA. The CDR3 contains 15 residues. V was clipped by 0 bases and J by 0 bases, with 8 bases between them. CDR3 loop: CASSLEPQLNTEAFF. The CDR3 coding sequence is TGTGCCAGCAGCTTAGAACCACAGTTGAACACTGAAGCTTTCTTT.